Given below is one TCR beta chain in context. What it binds is not known. This CDR3 region has 16 residues. The V end was cut by 5 bases, the J end by 3 bases, with 14 bases between. The germline V gene has CDR1 SGHAT and CDR2 FQNNGV. This record comes from a study of T cell responses to AZD1222 COVID-19 vaccine. Profiled with immunoSEQ multiplex PCR; TCRdb holds only in-frame clones, not every one. Found here are about 130,000 clones, approximately 90% of them singletons; the top ten hold roughly 0.98%. Study results and limitations: Donor demographics were predominantly white British with a female majority; clonal diversity may be underestimated. Repertoire collection took place solely once the T cell response had peaked.

V and J are TRBV11-2 and TRBJ1-6; D possibly corresponds to TRBD1 (5 bases). Material: peripheral blood, obtained 28 days after the second AZD1222 dose. The clonotype comes from an adult who received the AZD1222 COVID-19 vaccine. Here the CDR3 DNA reads TGTGCCAGCAGCACAGACAGAATGTTCTATAATTCACCCCTCCACTTT. This encodes CASSTDRMFYNSPLHF.